This paragraph covers one T cell receptor beta chain sequence. Using the 5' RACE reads, TCRdb records one entry per CDR3 protein without DNA. The sample includes 400,000 to 500,000 distinct CDR3 sequences. The data belong to a study of monozygotic twins with inflammatory bowel disease. Germline CDR1 ENHRY, CDR2 SYGVKD. CDR3 length: 13 residues. Sequenced material: blood. V and J are TRBV10-3 and TRBJ2-5. The origin of this receptor is a human donor with ulcerative colitis or Crohn's disease, or a healthy co-twin of an affected twin (not recorded which). The CDR3: CAISGFSQETQYF.